One and the same sample provided the 10 T cell receptor beta chains below, sequenced in a study of identical twins. TCRdb fed the 5' RACE reads into MiXCR, producing one record per CDR3 protein. The table has more than 1.5 million distinct CDR3 sequences, more than 30% seen once; the top ten hold over 0.25%. The sample was cord blood. These TCRs come from a newborn girl in good health.

This clonotype was seen a handful of times. The chain carries TRBV4-2 and TRBJ2-1, with no clear D. The V gene's germline CDR1 is LGHNA and CDR2 YNFKEQ. This CDR3 is built from 13 residues. V lost 1 base, J lost 13 bases, and 14 bases lay in between. The CDR3 nucleotides read TGTGCCAGCAGCCAAGGGTACAAGGAGACCCAGTTCTTC. Translated: CASSQGYKETQFF.

The table lists this clonotype with a few counts. The chain recombines TRBV11-2 with TRBJ2-1, with TRBD2 matching 8 bases. V gave up 3 bases and J gave up 2 bases; unmatched junction bases: 9. The CDR3 has 17 residues. Germline V CDR1 and CDR2: SGHAT, FQNNGV. The CDR3 loop reads CASSFSRLASTYNEQFF. The DNA of the CDR3 is TGTGCCAGCAGCTTTTCTCGACTAGCGTCGACCTACAATGAGCAGTTCTTC.

V gene TRBV7-9 combines with J gene TRBJ2-1; 11 bases are a match to TRBD2. Germline CDR1 and CDR2: SEHNR and FQNEAQ (reference sequence). The V gene end was trimmed by 0 bases and the J gene end by 7 bases; junction bases not matched to a gene: 8. The CDR3 covers 17 residues. The CDR3 coding sequence is TGTGCCAGCAGCTTAGCTACCGTAGCGGGAGGGGTTAATGAGCAGTTCTTC. Its translation is CASSLATVAGGVNEQFF.

This clonotype was picked up many times. The chain combines TRBV29-1 with TRBJ2-4; 9 nucleotides line up with TRBD1. The germline V gene has CDR1 SQVTM and CDR2 ANQGSEA. This CDR3 is built from 14 residues. Trimming took 6 bases from V and 1 from J; bases not matched to a gene: 4. In DNA form, the CDR3 reads TGCAGCGTCCGGACAGGGGAGGCCAAAAACATTCAGTACTTC. It encodes CSVRTGEAKNIQYF.

The CDR3 bases are TGTGCCAGCAGCCAGGCGGGACTCCCGCACGCAGATACGCAGTATTTT. This translates into CASSQAGLPHADTQYF. The V call is TRBV11-2, the J call TRBJ2-3; the D gene is possibly TRBD2 (6 bases). Per the germline V gene, CDR1 is SGHAT and CDR2 is FQNNGV. The CDR3 is made up of 16 amino acids. V dropped 5 bases and J dropped 4 bases, with 19 bases sitting between them.

The CDR3 DNA is TGTGCCGGAGAAGCGGTTGTCTACGAGCAGTACTTC. Translated: CAGEAVVYEQYF. The V call is TRBV2, the J call TRBJ2-5, with D tentatively TRBD2 (5 bases). The J call is doubtful: the DNA matches TRBJ2-7 better. This CDR3 comprises 12 residues. CDR1 SNHLY and CDR2 FYNNEI come from the germline V gene.

This sequence joins TRBV25-1 and TRBJ1-2; tentative D call: TRBD1 (6 bases). V lost 2 bases to trimming and J lost 5 bases, with 12 bases between them. This CDR3 is 14 amino acids long. Germline V CDR1 and CDR2: MGHDK, SYGVNS. The CDR3 DNA reads TGTGCCAGCAGTGAAGTCGGGGGCGTTTATGGCTACACCTTC. It translates to CASSEVGGVYGYTF.

This clonotype was observed a handful of times. The chain recombines TRBV7-2 with TRBJ2-5; D remains ambiguous. This CDR3 contains 14 residues. The germline gives CDR1 SGHTA, CDR2 FQGNSA. The germline V and J ends were trimmed by 4 bases and 4 bases, with 13 bases remaining between them. This CDR3 is CASSSLWGTETQYF. The CDR3 DNA follows: TGTGCCAGCAGCTCGCTCTGGGGAACAGAGACCCAGTACTTC.

The rearrangement links TRBV28 to TRBJ1-1; D perhaps matches TRBD1 (6 bases). Germline V lookup: CDR1 MDHEN, CDR2 SYDVKM. The CDR3 consists of 15 residues. V lost 5 bases and J 0 bases, leaving 13 bases between the germline ends. CDR3 sequence (DNA): TGTGCCAGCAGTCCGCACAGGGTTGTGAACACTGAAGCTTTCTTT. The encoded protein is CASSPHRVVNTEAFF.

In its sample, this clonotype was seen many times. The chain combines TRBV20-1 with TRBJ1-2; D not resolved. From germline, CDR1 is DFQATT and CDR2 SNEGSKA (reference sequence). The V and J ends lost 3 bases and 0 bases respectively, with 8 bases between them. The CDR3 is 13 residues long. DNA for the CDR3: TGCAGTGCTAGCGCTGGGACTAACTATGGCTACACCTTC. Its protein is CSASAGTNYGYTF.